The next 8 T cell receptor beta chains were all read from a single sample in a study of T-cell reconstitution after alpha-beta-depleted transplantation in children (dated by TCRdb to about 2016). The treatment or condition label, as the study defines it: allogeneic hematopoietic cell transplantation with graft depleted of TCRalphabeta T cells and CD19 B cells. The library came from PCR. Sequencing relied on an Illumina HiSeq 2500. Molecular barcoding was employed in the preparation of TCR libraries, with unique molecular identifiers being used to normalize TCRbeta repertoire quantification. TCRdb reprocessed the public reads (quality trimming at Q25 with fastp, clone calling with MiXCR) and kept in-frame beta chains. Rows are unified per CDR3 protein, each entry keeping the most common DNA and genes. In this sample the table shows about a million distinct CDR3 sequences, around 30% of which occur a single time. Together, the top ten hold under 30% of the sample.

Material: PBMCs, mostly from graft donor cells, obtained 360 days after TCRalphabeta/CD19-depleted stem cell transplant. These receptor sequences come from a boy younger than two who had a stem cell transplant for SCID, so the T cells may come from the graft donor.

This clonotype was recorded a few times. The chain carries TRBV12-3 or TRBV12-4 and TRBJ2-7; a weak D match, TRBD1 (5 bases). The germline V and J ends were trimmed by 3 bases and 5 bases, with 11 bases remaining between them. The CDR3 contains 13 residues. The CDR3 coding sequence is TGTGCCAGCAGTTTGGGCAGGGTACACGAGCAGTACTTC. This gives the protein CASSLGRVHEQYF.

This clonotype was detected a few times. The V and J genes are TRBV20-1 and TRBJ2-1, with TRBD2 matching 7 bases. The germline CDR1 and CDR2 sequences are DFQATT and SNEGSKA (reference sequence). This CDR3 comprises 14 residues. V was pared by 7 bases and J by 3 bases, with 9 bases of the junction left unmatched. The CDR3 protein is CSGRLAVGYNEQFF. In DNA, the CDR3 is TGCAGTGGCCGACTAGCAGTAGGCTACAATGAGCAGTTCTTC.

The chain uses TRBV20-1 and TRBJ2-7, with D unclear. V was trimmed by 0 bases and J by 1 base, leaving 7 bases between them. This CDR3 is 13 amino acids long. In germline, CDR1 is DFQATT, CDR2 SNEGSKA (reference sequence). Here the CDR3 DNA reads TGCAGTGCTAGAGATGGCGGATCCTACGAGCAGTACTTC. The encoded protein is CSARDGGSYEQYF.

The chain combines TRBV5-1 with TRBJ2-1, with 8 bases identical to TRBD2. V was pared by 7 bases and J by 7 bases, with 7 bases of the junction left unmatched. Germline V CDR1 and CDR2: SGHRS, YFSETQ. The CDR3 contains 13 residues. The CDR3 reads CASATIAGNEQFF. The CDR3 DNA is TGCGCCAGCGCTACCATAGCGGGGAATGAGCAGTTCTTC.

The chain joins TRBV10-3 to TRBJ1-5; TRBD1 matches at 11 bases. Germline V gene sequence: CDR1 ENHRY, CDR2 SYGVKD. V was pared by 6 bases and J by 3 bases, with 4 bases of the junction left unmatched. This CDR3 is built from 15 residues. The CDR3 reads CAIRPGQGDNQPQHF. The DNA for the CDR3 is TGTGCCATCAGACCGGGACAGGGGGACAATCAGCCCCAGCATTTT.

The chain is built from TRBV29-1 and TRBJ1-5; TRBD1 matches at 9 bases. The J segment lost 3 bases and the V segment lost 5 bases, leaving 2 bases of the junction unmatched. Germline V CDR1 and CDR2: SQVTM, ANQGSEA. This CDR3 has 13 residues. The CDR3 spells CSVRTGANQPQHF. For the CDR3, the DNA is TGCAGCGTTAGGACAGGGGCCAATCAGCCCCAGCATTTT.

This clonotype has more than one count but fewer than ten. The rearrangement joins TRBV20-1 to TRBJ2-1; 8 nucleotides line up with TRBD2. Germline lookup yields CDR1 DFQATT and CDR2 SNEGSKA (reference sequence). V lost 6 bases to trimming and J lost 13 bases; unmatched junction nucleotides: 14. The CDR3 is made up of 13 amino acids. The CDR3 sequence is CSAPPFLAGEQFF. CDR3 DNA: TGCAGTGCCCCCCCCTTTCTAGCGGGTGAACAGTTCTTC.

This chain connects TRBV7-3 to TRBJ1-1; D is uncertain. CDR1 and CDR2 from the germline V gene are SGHTA and FQGTGA. The V end lost 0 bases, the J end lost 1 base, and 6 bases lay between the germline ends. The CDR3 sequence is 14 residues long. The CDR3 region is CASSLTPGNTEAFF. Written as DNA, the CDR3 is TGTGCCAGCAGCTTAACCCCAGGGAACACTGAAGCTTTCTTT.